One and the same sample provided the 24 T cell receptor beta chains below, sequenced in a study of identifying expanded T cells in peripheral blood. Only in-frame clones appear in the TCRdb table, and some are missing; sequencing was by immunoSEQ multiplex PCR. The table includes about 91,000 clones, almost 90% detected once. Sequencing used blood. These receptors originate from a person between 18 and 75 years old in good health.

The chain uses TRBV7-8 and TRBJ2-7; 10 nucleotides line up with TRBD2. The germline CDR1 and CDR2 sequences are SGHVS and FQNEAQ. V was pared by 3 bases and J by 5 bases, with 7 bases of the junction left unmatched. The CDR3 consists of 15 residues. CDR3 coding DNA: TGTGCCAGCAGCTTTTTGAGCGGGAGGGCCAACGAGCAGTACTTC. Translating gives CASSFLSGRANEQYF.

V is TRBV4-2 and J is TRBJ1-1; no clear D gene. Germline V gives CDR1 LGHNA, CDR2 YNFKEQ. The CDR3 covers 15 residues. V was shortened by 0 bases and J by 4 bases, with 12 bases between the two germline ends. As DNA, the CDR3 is TGTGCCAGCAGCCAAGAACCCGACGGGAGCACTGAAGCTTTCTTT. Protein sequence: CASSQEPDGSTEAFF.

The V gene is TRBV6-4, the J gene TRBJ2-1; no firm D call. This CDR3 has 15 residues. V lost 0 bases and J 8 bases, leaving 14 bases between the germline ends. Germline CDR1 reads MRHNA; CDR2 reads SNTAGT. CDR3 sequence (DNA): TGTGCCAGCAGTGACTCGCCGGGCCAACCGGATGAGCAGTTCTTC. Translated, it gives CASSDSPGQPDEQFF.

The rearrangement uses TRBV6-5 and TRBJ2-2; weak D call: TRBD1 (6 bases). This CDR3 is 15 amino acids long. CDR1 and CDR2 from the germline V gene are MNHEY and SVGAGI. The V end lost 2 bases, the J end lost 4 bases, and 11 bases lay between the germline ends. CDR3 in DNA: TGTGCCAGCAGTTACGCGCAAGGGGGCACCGGGGAGCTGTTTTTT. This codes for CASSYAQGGTGELFF.

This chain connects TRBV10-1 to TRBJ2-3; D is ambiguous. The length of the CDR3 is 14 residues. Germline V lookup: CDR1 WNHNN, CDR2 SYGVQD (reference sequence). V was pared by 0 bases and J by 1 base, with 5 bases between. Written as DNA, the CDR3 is TGCGCCAGCAGTGAGTCTGGGGGCACAGATACGCAGTATTTT. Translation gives CASSESGGTDTQYF.

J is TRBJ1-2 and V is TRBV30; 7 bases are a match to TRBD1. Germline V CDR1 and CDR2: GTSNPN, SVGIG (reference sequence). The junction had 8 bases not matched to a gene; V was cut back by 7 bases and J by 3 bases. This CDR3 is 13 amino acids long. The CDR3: CAFVPGQHYGYTF. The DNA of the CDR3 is TGTGCCTTTGTTCCGGGACAGCACTATGGCTACACCTTC.

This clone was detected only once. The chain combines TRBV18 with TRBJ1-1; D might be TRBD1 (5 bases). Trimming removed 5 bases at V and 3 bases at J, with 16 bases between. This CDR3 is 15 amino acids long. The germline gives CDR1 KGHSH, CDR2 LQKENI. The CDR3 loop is CASSVRGRGDTEAFF. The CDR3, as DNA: TGTGCCAGCTCAGTCCGGGGGAGAGGAGACACTGAAGCTTTCTTT.

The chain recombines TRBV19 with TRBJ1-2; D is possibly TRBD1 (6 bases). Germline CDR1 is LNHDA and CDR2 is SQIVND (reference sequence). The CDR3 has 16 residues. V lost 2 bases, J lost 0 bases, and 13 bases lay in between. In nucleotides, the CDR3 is TGTGCCAGTAGTATATTCACAGGGCGGTCTAACTATGGCTACACCTTC. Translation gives CASSIFTGRSNYGYTF.

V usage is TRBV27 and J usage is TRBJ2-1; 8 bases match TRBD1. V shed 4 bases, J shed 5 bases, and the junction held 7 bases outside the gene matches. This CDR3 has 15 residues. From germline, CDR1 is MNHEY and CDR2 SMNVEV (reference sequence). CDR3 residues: CASSSDRVVDNEQFF. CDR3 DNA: TGTGCCAGCAGTTCGGACAGGGTTGTGGACAATGAGCAGTTCTTC.

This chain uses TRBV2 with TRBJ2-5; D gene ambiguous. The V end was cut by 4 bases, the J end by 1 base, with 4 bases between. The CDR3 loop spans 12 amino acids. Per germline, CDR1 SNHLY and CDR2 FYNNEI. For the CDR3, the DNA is TGTGCCAGCAGTGGGGGCCAAGAGACCCAGTACTTC. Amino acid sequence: CASSGGQETQYF.

The CDR3 protein is CASSGGQGWSNEQFF. The CDR3 DNA reads TGTGCCAGCAGTGGGGGACAGGGGTGGTCCAATGAGCAGTTCTTC. V is TRBV6-1 and J is TRBJ2-1; TRBD1 aligns across 10 bases. CDR1 and CDR2 (germline): MNHNS, SASEGT. V lost 4 bases to trimming and J lost 6 bases; unmatched junction nucleotides: 6. CDR3 length: 15 residues.

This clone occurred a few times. CDR3 region: CASSPTENTEAFF. CDR3 sequence (DNA): TGTGCCAGCAGCCCGACGGAAAACACTGAAGCTTTCTTT. This chain joins TRBV6-1 and TRBJ1-1, with no clear D. The CDR3 is made up of 13 amino acids. CDR1 and CDR2 from the germline V gene are MNHNS and SASEGT. V shed 6 bases and J shed 2 bases, with 10 bases lying between them.

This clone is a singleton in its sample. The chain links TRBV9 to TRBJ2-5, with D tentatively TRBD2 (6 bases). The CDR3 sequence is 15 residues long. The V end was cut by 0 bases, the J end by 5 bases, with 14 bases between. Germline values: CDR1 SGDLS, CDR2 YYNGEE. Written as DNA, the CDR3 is TGTGCCAGCAGCGTAGAGGGTCGGGAGATGGAGACCCAGTACTTC. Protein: CASSVEGREMETQYF. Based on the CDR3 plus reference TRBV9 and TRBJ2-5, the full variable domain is DSGVTQTPKHLITATGQRVTLRCSPRSGDLSVYWYQQSLDQGLQFLIQYYNGEERAKGNILERFSAQQFPDLHSELNLSSLELGDSALYFCASSVEGREMETQYFGPGTRLLVL.

The CDR3 region is CASSLGAGGSQETQYF. Here the CDR3 DNA reads TGTGCCAGCAGCTTAGGGGCAGGGGGCTCCCAAGAGACCCAGTACTTC. J is TRBJ2-5 and V is TRBV7-9; 8 bases fit TRBD1. The CDR3 contains 16 residues. Germline V gene data show CDR1 as SEHNR and CDR2 as FQNEAQ (reference sequence). V was pared by 1 base and J by 1 base, with 5 bases of the junction left unmatched. Together with reference TRBV7-9 and TRBJ2-5, the CDR3 gives the full variable domain: DTGVSQNPRHKITKRGQNVTFRCDPISEHNRLYWYRQTLGQGPEFLTYFQNEAQLEKSRLLSDRFSAERPKGSFSTLEIQRTEQGDSAMYLCASSLGAGGSQETQYFGPGTRLLVL.

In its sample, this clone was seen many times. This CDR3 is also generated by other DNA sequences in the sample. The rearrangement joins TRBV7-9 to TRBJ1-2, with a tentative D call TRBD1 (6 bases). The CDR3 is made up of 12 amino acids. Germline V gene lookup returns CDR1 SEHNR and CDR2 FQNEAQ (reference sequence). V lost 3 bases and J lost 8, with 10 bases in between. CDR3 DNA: TGTGCCAGCAGCTTCAACAGGGACGGCTACACCTTC. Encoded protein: CASSFNRDGYTF.

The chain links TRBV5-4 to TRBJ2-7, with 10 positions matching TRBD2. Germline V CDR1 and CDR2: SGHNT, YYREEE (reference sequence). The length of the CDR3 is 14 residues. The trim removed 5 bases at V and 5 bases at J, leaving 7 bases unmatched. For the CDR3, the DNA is TGTGCCAGCAGGGCCGGGACTAGCGAGGACGAGCAGTACTTC. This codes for CASRAGTSEDEQYF.

The CDR3 nucleotides read TGTGCCAGTAGTATGGCCGGACAGGACTACTATGGCTACACCTTC. It encodes CASSMAGQDYYGYTF. The chain employs TRBV19 and TRBJ1-2; TRBD1 matches at 7 bases. V was clipped by 3 bases and J by 3 bases; unmatched bases: 7. Germline lookup yields CDR1 LNHDA and CDR2 SQIVND (reference sequence). CDR3 length: 15 residues.

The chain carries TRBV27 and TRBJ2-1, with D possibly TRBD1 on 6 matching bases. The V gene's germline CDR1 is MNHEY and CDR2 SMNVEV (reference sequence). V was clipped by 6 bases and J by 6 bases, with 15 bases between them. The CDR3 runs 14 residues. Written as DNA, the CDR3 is TGTGCCAGCAGCCACGGACAGTTGGCCAATGAGCAGTTCTTC. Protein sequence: CASSHGQLANEQFF.

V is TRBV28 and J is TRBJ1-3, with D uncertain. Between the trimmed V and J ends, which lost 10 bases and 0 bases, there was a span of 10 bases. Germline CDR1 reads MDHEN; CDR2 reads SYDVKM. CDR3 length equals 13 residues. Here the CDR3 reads CATLRGSGNTIYF. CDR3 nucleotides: TGTGCCACCCTTCGGGGCTCTGGAAACACCATATATTTT.

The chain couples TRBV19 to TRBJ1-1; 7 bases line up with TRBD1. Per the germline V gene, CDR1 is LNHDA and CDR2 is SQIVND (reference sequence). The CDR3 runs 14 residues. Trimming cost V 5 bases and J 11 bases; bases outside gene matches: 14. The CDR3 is CASSSQARQGWAFF. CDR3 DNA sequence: TGTGCCAGTAGTTCCCAAGCCCGACAGGGTTGGGCTTTCTTT.

CDR3: CASSSNIGSYNEQFF. For the CDR3, the DNA is TGTGCCAGCAGCTCTAATATAGGCTCCTACAATGAGCAGTTCTTC. The chain joins TRBV7-6 to TRBJ2-1; D gene uncertain. In germline, CDR1 is SGHVS, CDR2 FNYEAQ. CDR3 length equals 15 residues. The V gene lost 4 bases and the J gene lost 0 bases, with 10 bases spanning the gap.

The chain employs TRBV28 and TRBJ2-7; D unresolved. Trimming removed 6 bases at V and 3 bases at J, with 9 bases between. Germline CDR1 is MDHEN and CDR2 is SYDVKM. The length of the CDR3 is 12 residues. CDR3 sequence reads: CASSLSYYEQYF. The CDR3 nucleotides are TGTGCCAGCAGCCTTAGTTACTACGAGCAGTACTTC.

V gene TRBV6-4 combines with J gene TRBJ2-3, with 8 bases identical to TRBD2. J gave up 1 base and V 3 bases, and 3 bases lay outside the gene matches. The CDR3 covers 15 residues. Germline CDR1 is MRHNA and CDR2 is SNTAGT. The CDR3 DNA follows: TGTGCCAGCAGTGAACGGGAGGGTGGCACAGATACGCAGTATTTT. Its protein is CASSEREGGTDTQYF.

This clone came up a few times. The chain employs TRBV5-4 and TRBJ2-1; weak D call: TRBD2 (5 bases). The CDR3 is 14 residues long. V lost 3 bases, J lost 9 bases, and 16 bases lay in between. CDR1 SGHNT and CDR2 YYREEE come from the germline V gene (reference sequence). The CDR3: CASSYQLGSTEQFF. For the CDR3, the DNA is TGTGCCAGCAGCTACCAACTAGGTTCCACTGAGCAGTTCTTC. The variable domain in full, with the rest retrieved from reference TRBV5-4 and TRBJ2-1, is ETGVTQSPTHLIKTRGQQVTLRCSSQSGHNTVSWYQQALGQGPQFIFQYYREEENGRGNFPPRFSGLQFPNYSSELNVNALELDDSALYLCASSYQLGSTEQFFGPGTRLTVL.